This T cell receptor (beta chain) comes out of a study of T cell responses to AZD1222 COVID-19 vaccine. About the research overall: Analyses pooled second doses at about 4 or about 12 weeks. Study outcomes and limitations: When two AZD1222 doses had been given, Spike-specific TCR breadth and depth rose. Nearly half of the spike-specific TCRs reportedly recognize variant regions that carry no mutations. In all cases, repertoires were sampled only after the peak T cell response.

With respect to this clone: What it recognizes is unknown.

Trimming left V 3 bases short and J 2 bases short, with 10 bases between. This CDR3 contains 14 residues. The germline V gene has CDR1 SGHNT and CDR2 YYREEE (reference sequence). The table came from immunoSEQ multiplex PCR; TCRdb's copy has only in-frame clones and leaves some out. Of roughly 130,000 clones in the sample, 80% to 90% were seen once. The clonotype was recovered from an adult in good health. This chain uses TRBV5-4 with TRBJ2-3; D unclear. This material consisted of peripheral blood, taken on day 0 of AZD1222 vaccination. The CDR3 spells CASSSPEPTDTQYF. CDR3 sequence (DNA): TGTGCCAGCAGCTCACCCGAGCCCACAGATACGCAGTATTTT.